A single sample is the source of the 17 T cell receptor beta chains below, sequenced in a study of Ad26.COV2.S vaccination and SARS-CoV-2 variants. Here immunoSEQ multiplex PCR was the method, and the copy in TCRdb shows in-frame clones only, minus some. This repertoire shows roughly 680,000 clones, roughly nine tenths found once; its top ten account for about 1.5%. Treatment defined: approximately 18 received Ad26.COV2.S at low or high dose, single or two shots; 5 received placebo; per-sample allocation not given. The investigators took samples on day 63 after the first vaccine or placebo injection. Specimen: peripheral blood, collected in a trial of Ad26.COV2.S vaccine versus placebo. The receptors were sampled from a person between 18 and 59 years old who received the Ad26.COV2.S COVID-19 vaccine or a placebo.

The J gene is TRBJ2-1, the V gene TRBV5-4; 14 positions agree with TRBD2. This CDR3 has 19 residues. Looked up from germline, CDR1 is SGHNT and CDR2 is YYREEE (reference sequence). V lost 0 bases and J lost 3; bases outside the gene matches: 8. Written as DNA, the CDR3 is TGTGCCAGCAGCTTGGGAGGGACTAGCGGGAGTCTCTACTACAATGAGCAGTTCTTC. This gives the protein CASSLGGTSGSLYYNEQFF. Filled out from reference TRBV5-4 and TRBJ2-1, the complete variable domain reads ETGVTQSPTHLIKTRGQQVTLRCSSQSGHNTVSWYQQALGQGPQFIFQYYREEENGRGNFPPRFSGLQFPNYSSELNVNALELDDSALYLCASSLGGTSGSLYYNEQFFGPGTRLTVL.

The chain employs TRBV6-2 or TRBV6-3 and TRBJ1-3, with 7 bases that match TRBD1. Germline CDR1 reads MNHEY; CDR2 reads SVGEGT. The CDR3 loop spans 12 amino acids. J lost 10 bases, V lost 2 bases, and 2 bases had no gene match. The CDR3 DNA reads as TGTGCCAGCAGTTACCCAGGGGGGACCATATATTTT. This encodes CASSYPGGTIYF.

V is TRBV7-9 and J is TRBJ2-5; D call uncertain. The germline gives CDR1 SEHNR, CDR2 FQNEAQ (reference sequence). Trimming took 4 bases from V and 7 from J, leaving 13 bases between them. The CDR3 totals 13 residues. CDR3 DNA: TGTGCCAGCAGCTCGGACCGCCCGGGGACCCAGTACTTC. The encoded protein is CASSSDRPGTQYF.

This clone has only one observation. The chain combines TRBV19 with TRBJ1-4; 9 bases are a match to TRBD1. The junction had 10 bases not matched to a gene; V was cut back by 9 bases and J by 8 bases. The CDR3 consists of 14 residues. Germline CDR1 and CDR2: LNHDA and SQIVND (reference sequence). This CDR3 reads CASSNRDRVEKLFF. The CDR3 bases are TGTGCCAGCTCAAACCGGGACAGGGTGGAAAAACTGTTTTTT.

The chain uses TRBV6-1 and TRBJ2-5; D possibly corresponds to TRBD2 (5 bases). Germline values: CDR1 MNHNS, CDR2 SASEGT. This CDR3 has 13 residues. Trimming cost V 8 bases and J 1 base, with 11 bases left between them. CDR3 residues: CASRGWGQETQYF. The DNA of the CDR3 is TGTGCCAGCCGGGGTTGGGGCCAAGAGACCCAGTACTTC.

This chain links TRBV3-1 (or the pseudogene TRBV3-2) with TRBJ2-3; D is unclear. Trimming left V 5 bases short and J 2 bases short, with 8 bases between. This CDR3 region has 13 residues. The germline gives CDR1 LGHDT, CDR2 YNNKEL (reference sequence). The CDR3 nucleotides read TGTGCCAGCAGCTGGGGTAACACAGATACGCAGTATTTT. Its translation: CASSWGNTDTQYF.

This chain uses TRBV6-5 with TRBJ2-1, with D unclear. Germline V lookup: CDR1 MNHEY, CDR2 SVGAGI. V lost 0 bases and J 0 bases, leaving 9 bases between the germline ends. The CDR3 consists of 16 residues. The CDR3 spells CASSYSTFSSYNEQFF. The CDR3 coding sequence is TGTGCCAGCAGTTACTCGACTTTTAGCTCCTACAATGAGCAGTTCTTC.

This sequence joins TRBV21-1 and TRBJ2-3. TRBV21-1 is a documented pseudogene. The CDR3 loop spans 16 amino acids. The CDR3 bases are TGTGCCAGCAGCAAAGCGTACCGGCCAAGACGAGATACGCAGTATTTT. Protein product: CASSKAYRPRRDTQYF.

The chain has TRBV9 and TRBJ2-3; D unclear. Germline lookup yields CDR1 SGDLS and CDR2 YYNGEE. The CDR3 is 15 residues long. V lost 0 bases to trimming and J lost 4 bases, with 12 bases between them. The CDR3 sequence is CASSVAPIRSDTQYF. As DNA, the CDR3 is TGTGCCAGCAGCGTAGCCCCGATTCGATCAGATACGCAGTATTTT. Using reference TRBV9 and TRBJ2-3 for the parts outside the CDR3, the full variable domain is DSGVTQTPKHLITATGQRVTLRCSPRSGDLSVYWYQQSLDQGLQFLIQYYNGEERAKGNILERFSAQQFPDLHSELNLSSLELGDSALYFCASSVAPIRSDTQYFGPGTRLTVL.

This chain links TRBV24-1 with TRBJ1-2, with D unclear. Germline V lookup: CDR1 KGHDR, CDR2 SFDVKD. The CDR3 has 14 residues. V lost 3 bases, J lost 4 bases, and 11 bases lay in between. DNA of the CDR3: TGTGCCACCAGTGATAGGGCTAAAAGCTATGGCTACACCTTC. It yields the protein CATSDRAKSYGYTF.

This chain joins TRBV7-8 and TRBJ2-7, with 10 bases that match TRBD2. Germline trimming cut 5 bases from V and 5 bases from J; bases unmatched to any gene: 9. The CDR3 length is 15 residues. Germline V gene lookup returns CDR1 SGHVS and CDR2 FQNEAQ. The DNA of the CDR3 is TGTGCCAGCAGCGTCTCTAGCGGGAGATTCCACGAGCAGTACTTC. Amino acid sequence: CASSVSSGRFHEQYF. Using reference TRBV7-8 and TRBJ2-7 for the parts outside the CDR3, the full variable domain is GAGVSQSPRYKVAKRGQDVALRCDPISGHVSLFWYQQALGQGPEFLTYFQNEAQLDKSGLPSDRFFAERPEGSVSTLKIQRTQQEDSAVYLCASSVSSGRFHEQYFGPGTRLTVT.

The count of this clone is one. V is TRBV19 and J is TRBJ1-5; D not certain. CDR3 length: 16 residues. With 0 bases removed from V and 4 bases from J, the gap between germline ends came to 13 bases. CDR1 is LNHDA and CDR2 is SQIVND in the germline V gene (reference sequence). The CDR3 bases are TGTGCCAGTAGTATAGATAGGCGGTCAGCGAATCAGCCCCAGCATTTT. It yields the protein CASSIDRRSANQPQHF. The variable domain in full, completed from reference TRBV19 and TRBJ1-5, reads DGGITQSPKYLFRKEGQNVTLSCEQNLNHDAMYWYRQDPGQGLRLIYYSQIVNDFQKGDIAEGYSVSREKKESFPLTVTSAQKNPTAFYLCASSIDRRSANQPQHFGDGTRLSIL.

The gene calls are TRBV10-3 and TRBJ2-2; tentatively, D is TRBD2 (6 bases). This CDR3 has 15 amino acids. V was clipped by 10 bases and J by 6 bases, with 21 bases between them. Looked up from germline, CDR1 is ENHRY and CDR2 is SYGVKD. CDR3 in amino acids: CATRGTEDSSGELFF. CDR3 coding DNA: TGTGCCACCCGAGGGACTGAGGATTCATCCGGGGAGCTGTTTTTT.

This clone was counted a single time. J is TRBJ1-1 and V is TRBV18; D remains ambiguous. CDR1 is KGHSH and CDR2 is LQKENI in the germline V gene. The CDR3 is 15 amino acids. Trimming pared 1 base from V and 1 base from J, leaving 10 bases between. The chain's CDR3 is CASSPRSEKNTEAFF. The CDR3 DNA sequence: TGTGCCAGCTCACCACGATCGGAGAAGAACACTGAAGCTTTCTTT.

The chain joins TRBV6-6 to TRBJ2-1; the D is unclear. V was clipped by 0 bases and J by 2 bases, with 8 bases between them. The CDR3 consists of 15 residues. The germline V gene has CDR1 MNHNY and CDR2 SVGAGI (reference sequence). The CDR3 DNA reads TGTGCCAGCAGTTACTCGCCGGCCCCCTACAATGAGCAGTTCTTC. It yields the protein CASSYSPAPYNEQFF.

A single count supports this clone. The CDR3: CASSQDRGTGWYNEQFF. The CDR3 DNA reads TGCGCCAGCAGCCAAGATAGGGGGACAGGGTGGTACAATGAGCAGTTCTTC. V and J are TRBV4-1 and TRBJ2-1, with TRBD1 identical over 9 bases. CDR3 size: 17 residues. Germline CDR1 MGHRA, CDR2 YSYEKL. The ends lost 0 bases at V and 4 bases at J; junction bases unmatched: 7.

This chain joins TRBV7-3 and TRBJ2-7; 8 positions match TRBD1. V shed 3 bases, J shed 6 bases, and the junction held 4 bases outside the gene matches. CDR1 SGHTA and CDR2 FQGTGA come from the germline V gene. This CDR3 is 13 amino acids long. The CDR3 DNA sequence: TGTGCCAGCAGCTTGGACAGGGTGGGCGAGCAGTACTTC. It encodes CASSLDRVGEQYF.